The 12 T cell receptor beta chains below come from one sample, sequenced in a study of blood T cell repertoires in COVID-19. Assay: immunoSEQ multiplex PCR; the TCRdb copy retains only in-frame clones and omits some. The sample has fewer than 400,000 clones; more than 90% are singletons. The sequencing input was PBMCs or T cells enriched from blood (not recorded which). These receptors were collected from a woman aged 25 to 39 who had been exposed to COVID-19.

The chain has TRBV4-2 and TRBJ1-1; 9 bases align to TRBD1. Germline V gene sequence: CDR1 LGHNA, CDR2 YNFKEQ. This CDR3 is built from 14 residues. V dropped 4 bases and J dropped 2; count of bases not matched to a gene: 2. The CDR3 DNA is TGTGCCAGCAGCCCCACAGGGGGCAACACTGAAGCTTTCTTT. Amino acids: CASSPTGGNTEAFF.

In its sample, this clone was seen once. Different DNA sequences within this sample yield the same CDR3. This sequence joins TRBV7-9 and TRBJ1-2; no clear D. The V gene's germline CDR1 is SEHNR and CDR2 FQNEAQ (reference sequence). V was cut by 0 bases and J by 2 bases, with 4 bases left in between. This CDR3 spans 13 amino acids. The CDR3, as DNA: TGTGCCAGCAGCTTAGCGGGCAACTATGGCTACACCTTC. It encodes CASSLAGNYGYTF.

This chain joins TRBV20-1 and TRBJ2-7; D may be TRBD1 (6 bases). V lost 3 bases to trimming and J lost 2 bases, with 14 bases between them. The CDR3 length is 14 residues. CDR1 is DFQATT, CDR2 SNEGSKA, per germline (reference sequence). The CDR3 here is CSASSDRWAYEQYF. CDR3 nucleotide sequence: TGCAGTGCTAGTTCGGACAGATGGGCCTACGAGCAGTACTTC.

In DNA, the CDR3 is TGTGCCAGCAGTTACTCGAAGCCTAGCGCCGGGGAGCTGTTTTTT. Its protein is CASSYSKPSAGELFF. V usage is TRBV6-5 and J usage is TRBJ2-2, with a weak D call TRBD2 (6 bases). Germline CDR1 MNHEY, CDR2 SVGAGI. The CDR3 has 15 residues. Deletions cut 0 bases from V and 6 bases from J, with 11 bases between.

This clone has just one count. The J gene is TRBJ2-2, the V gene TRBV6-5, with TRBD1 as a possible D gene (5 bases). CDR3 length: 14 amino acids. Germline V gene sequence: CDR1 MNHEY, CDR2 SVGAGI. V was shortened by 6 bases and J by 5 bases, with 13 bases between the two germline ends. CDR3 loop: CASRRAGYTGELFF. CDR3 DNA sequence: TGTGCCAGCAGGCGAGCAGGGTATACCGGGGAGCTGTTTTTT.

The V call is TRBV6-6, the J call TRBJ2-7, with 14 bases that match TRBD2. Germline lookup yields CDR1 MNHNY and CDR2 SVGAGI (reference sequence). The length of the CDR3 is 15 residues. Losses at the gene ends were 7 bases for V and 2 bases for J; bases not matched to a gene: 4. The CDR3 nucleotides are TGTGCCAGCACGGGACTAGCGGGAGTCGCCTACGAGCAGTACTTC. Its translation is CASTGLAGVAYEQYF.

Here the CDR3 DNA reads TGCAGCGTTCCCGTGCAGGGGGTGTATGGCTACACCTTC. Translated, it gives CSVPVQGVYGYTF. The chain uses TRBV29-1 and TRBJ1-2; 7 nucleotides align to TRBD1. CDR1 and CDR2 (germline): SQVTM, ANQGSEA. The J segment lost 5 bases and the V segment lost 5 bases, leaving 8 bases of the junction unmatched. The CDR3 has 13 residues.

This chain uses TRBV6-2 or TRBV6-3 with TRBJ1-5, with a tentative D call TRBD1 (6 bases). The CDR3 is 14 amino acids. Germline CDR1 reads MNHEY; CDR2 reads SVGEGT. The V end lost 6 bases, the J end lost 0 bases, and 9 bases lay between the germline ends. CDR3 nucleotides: TGTGCCAGCAGCAACAGGGCTAGCAATCAGCCCCAGCATTTT. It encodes CASSNRASNQPQHF.

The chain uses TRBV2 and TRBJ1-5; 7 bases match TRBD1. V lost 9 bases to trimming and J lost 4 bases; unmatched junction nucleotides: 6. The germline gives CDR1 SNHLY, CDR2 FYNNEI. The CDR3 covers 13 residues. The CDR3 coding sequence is TGTGCCAGACGGGACAGCCTGAATCAGCCCCAGCATTTT. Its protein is CARRDSLNQPQHF.

CDR3 sequence (DNA): TGCGCCAGCAGCTGGCGGCCGACAGGGGACGGATTTGAAGCTTTCTTT. Protein sequence: CASSWRPTGDGFEAFF. The chain combines TRBV5-1 with TRBJ1-1; 8 bases are a match to TRBD1. The CDR3 extends over 16 amino acids. Per the germline V gene, CDR1 is SGHRS and CDR2 is YFSETQ. V trimming: 3 bases; J trimming: 7 bases; junction bases outside the gene matches: 14.

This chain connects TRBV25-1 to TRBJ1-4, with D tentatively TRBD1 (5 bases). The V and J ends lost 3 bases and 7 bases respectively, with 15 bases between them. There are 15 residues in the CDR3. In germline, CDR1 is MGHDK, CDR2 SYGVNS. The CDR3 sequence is CASSEDRGRVEKLFF. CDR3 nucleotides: TGTGCCAGCAGTGAGGACCGGGGGAGGGTTGAAAAACTGTTTTTT.

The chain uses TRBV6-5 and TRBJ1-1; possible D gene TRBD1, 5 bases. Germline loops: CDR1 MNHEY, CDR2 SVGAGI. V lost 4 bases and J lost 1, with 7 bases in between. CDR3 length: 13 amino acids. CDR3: CASSFTGNTEAFF. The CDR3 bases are TGTGCCAGCAGTTTCACAGGGAACACTGAAGCTTTCTTT.